One and the same sample provided the 28 T cell receptor beta chains below, sequenced in a study of cytomegalovirus exposure and HLA in healthy donors. PCR employed 60 Vbeta and 13 Jbeta primers. Assay used: immunoSEQ multiplex PCR; TCRdb lists only in-frame clones, some missing. The sample records under 100,000 clones, over 9.5% being singletons. Sequencing was carried out using PBMCs. The receptors were gathered from a man aged 60 to 75 in good health and CMV-seropositive.

The chain couples TRBV28 to TRBJ2-3, with a weak D call TRBD1 (6 bases). Trimming shortened V by 2 bases and J by 7 bases, and 10 bases separated the two germline ends. CDR3 size: 13 residues. Germline CDR1 is MDHEN and CDR2 is SYDVKM. The CDR3 DNA reads TGTGCCAGCAGTTTAACAGGGCGACATACGCAGTATTTT. Amino acid sequence: CASSLTGRHTQYF.

The gene calls are TRBV4-1 and TRBJ2-5, with 11 positions matching TRBD2. J was trimmed by 5 bases and V by 8 bases; bases with no gene match: 7. Germline V gives CDR1 MGHRA, CDR2 YSYEKL. CDR3 length equals 14 residues. CDR3 region: CASRATSGSETQYF. The DNA for the CDR3 is TGCGCCAGCCGTGCTACTAGCGGGAGTGAGACCCAGTACTTC.

This clone was counted between two and nine times. The chain uses TRBV6-1 and TRBJ1-2, with 7 bases that match TRBD1. The CDR3 is 14 residues long. V trimming: 2 bases; J trimming: 5 bases; junction bases outside the gene matches: 5. Germline loops: CDR1 MNHNS, CDR2 SASEGT. The CDR3 loop is CASSESTGAYGYTF. Here the CDR3 DNA reads TGTGCCAGCAGTGAATCCACAGGGGCGTATGGCTACACCTTC.

The CDR3 sequence is CASSTGWANTEAFF. DNA for the CDR3: TGTGCCAGCAGCACAGGGTGGGCGAACACTGAAGCTTTCTTT. The V and J genes are TRBV28 and TRBJ1-1; D is possibly TRBD1 (6 bases). This CDR3 has 14 residues. The ends were cut back, 6 bases at V and 1 base at J, with 12 bases in the middle. The germline V gene has CDR1 MDHEN and CDR2 SYDVKM.

This clone has more than one count but fewer than ten. The chain has TRBV5-1 and TRBJ2-3; D is possibly TRBD2 (6 bases). Germline values: CDR1 SGHRS, CDR2 YFSETQ. The CDR3 sequence is 17 residues long. Trimming pared 1 base from V and 5 bases from J, leaving 20 bases between. The CDR3 sequence: CASSLPGRRAAGDTQYF. As DNA, the CDR3 is TGCGCCAGCAGCTTGCCGGGACGGAGGGCGGCGGGAGATACGCAGTATTTT.

The chain joins TRBV30 to TRBJ1-4; TRBD1 is a possible D gene (5 bases). CDR1 and CDR2 from the germline V gene are GTSNPN and SVGIG (reference sequence). CDR3 length: 15 amino acids. V was cut by 0 bases and J by 6 bases, with 14 bases left in between. Here the CDR3 reads CAWSVRGGAYEKLFF. CDR3 sequence (DNA): TGTGCCTGGAGTGTAAGAGGAGGGGCATATGAAAAACTGTTTTTT.

A few counts support this clone. This CDR3 fails to terminate in the conserved phenylalanine or tryptophan, so it likely reflects a read error. The genes are TRBV20-1 and TRBJ1-2; no clear D gene. Trimming removed 3 bases from V and 2 bases from J, with 4 bases in between. CDR3 length equals 11 residues. Germline V gene sequence: CDR1 DFQATT, CDR2 SNEGSKA (reference sequence). The chain's CDR3 is CSASPNYGYTV. CDR3 coding DNA: TGCAGTGCTAGCCCAAACTATGGCTACACCGTC.

A word on this clone: One junction end does not reproduce the germline sequence, and a read error may be involved. The genes are TRBV9 and TRBJ2-5, with D tentatively TRBD2 (7 bases). The CDR3 is made up of 14 amino acids. Germline assignment: CDR1 SGDLS and CDR2 YYNGEE. The CDR3 here is CASSVAGGQEAQYF. For the CDR3, the DNA is TGTGCCAGCAGCGTAGCGGGGGGCCAAGAGGCCCAGTACTTC.

The V gene is TRBV18, the J gene TRBJ2-7, with a possible D match to TRBD2 (6 bases). The CDR3 runs 14 residues. V lost 3 bases to trimming and J lost 5 bases, with 14 bases between them. The germline V gene encodes CDR1 KGHSH and CDR2 LQKENI. This chain's CDR3 is CASSPPTRTDEQYV. The CDR3 region has the DNA TGTGCCAGCTCACCCCCGACTAGGACCGACGAGCAGTACGTC.

This clone occurred a few times. The chain carries TRBV6-1 and TRBJ1-5, with D tentatively TRBD1 (6 bases). Germline CDR1 reads MNHNS; CDR2 reads SASEGT. Trimming removed 4 bases from V and 4 bases from J, with 20 bases in between. The CDR3 consists of 17 residues. CDR3 protein: CASSGGPGVLGNQPQHF. Written as DNA, the CDR3 is TGTGCCAGCAGTGGGGGCCCAGGGGTCCTAGGGAATCAGCCCCAGCATTTT.

The sample holds a few counts of this clone. The chain uses TRBV9 and TRBJ1-1; no clear D gene. The length of the CDR3 is 13 residues. V was pared by 0 bases and J by 1 base, with 4 bases between. Germline values: CDR1 SGDLS, CDR2 YYNGEE. CDR3 nucleotides: TGTGCCAGCAGCGTAGTAGCGAACACTGAAGCTTTCTTT. Amino acids: CASSVVANTEAFF.

This clone was seen only a few times. V gene TRBV5-1 combines with J gene TRBJ2-7; 11 positions agree with TRBD2. The CDR3 contains 15 residues. CDR1 is SGHRS, CDR2 YFSETQ, per germline. The trim removed 0 bases at V and 6 bases at J, leaving 5 bases unmatched. CDR3 amino acids: CASSLVLAGESEQYF. CDR3 DNA: TGCGCCAGCAGCTTGGTACTAGCGGGAGAGAGCGAGCAGTACTTC.

The CDR3, as DNA: TGTGCCAGCAGATGGGGGGGACAGGGCTCTAGGCCCCTCCACTTT. As protein: CASRWGGQGSRPLHF. The gene calls are TRBV27 and TRBJ1-6, with 9 bases aligning to TRBD1. The CDR3 length is 15 residues. V shed 6 bases, J shed 13 bases, and the junction held 13 bases outside the gene matches. Germline CDR1 MNHEY, CDR2 SMNVEV (reference sequence).

This sequence joins TRBV5-1 and TRBJ2-5; TRBD2 matches at 8 bases. This CDR3 contains 15 residues. With 4 bases clipped from V and 5 bases from J, the junction kept 10 bases outside the gene matches. Germline CDR1 and CDR2: SGHRS and YFSETQ. In DNA form, the CDR3 reads TGCGCCAGCAGCGCGGGACTAGGTAGTCCTGAGACCCAGTACTTC. The encoded protein is CASSAGLGSPETQYF.

The V and J genes are TRBV27 and TRBJ2-1; 11 nucleotides match TRBD2. Germline assignment: CDR1 MNHEY and CDR2 SMNVEV (reference sequence). Trimming cost V 4 bases and J 7 bases; bases outside gene matches: 12. The CDR3 covers 17 residues. The CDR3 bases are TGTGCCAGCAGTTCTATACGTAGCGGGGGGGCGTGGAATGAGCAGTTCTTC. It encodes CASSSIRSGGAWNEQFF.

This clone was detected a few times. The chain joins TRBV5-1 to TRBJ2-3; D gene unclear. Germline loops: CDR1 SGHRS, CDR2 YFSETQ. Trimming removed 3 bases at V and 6 bases at J, with 17 bases between. The CDR3 consists of 15 residues. The CDR3 loop is CASSSDITVSDTQYF. CDR3 nucleotides: TGCGCCAGCAGCTCCGACATAACAGTATCCGATACGCAGTATTTT. The variable domain in full, completed from reference TRBV5-1 and TRBJ2-3, reads KAGVTQTPRYLIKTRGQQVTLSCSPISGHRSVSWYQQTPGQGLQFLFEYFSETQRNKGNFPGRFSGRQFSNSRSEMNVSTLELGDSALYLCASSSDITVSDTQYFGPGTRLTVL.

The chain carries TRBV6-4 and TRBJ1-2; 8 bases agree with TRBD1. The CDR3 runs to 16 residues. J lost 4 bases, V lost 4 bases, and 11 bases had no gene match. Germline lookup yields CDR1 MRHNA and CDR2 SNTAGT. In DNA form, the CDR3 reads TGTGCCAGCAGTGCCTCAGCAGCAGGGGGCTTCTATGGCTACACCTTC. It translates to CASSASAAGGFYGYTF.

This clone was seen only a few times. The chain recombines TRBV27 with TRBJ1-4; D gene unclear. Germline CDR1 reads MNHEY; CDR2 reads SMNVEV (reference sequence). CDR3 length: 13 residues. V gave up 3 bases and J gave up 8 bases, with 10 bases separating them. The CDR3 coding sequence is TGTGCCAGCAGTTTTTCGGGATTCGAAAAACTGTTTTTT. This encodes CASSFSGFEKLFF.

This chain uses TRBV28 with TRBJ2-7; 9 positions match TRBD1. J gave up 1 base and V 6 bases, and 1 base lay outside the gene matches. Germline V gene data show CDR1 as MDHEN and CDR2 as SYDVKM. This CDR3 contains 13 residues. The CDR3 bases are TGTGCCAGCAGGGACAGGGGATCCTACGAGCAGTACGTC. It encodes CASRDRGSYEQYV.

This clone came up a few times. The chain couples TRBV5-1 to TRBJ1-4; TRBD1 is a possible D gene (6 bases). The CDR3 sequence is 13 residues long. V lost 0 bases to trimming and J lost 13 bases, with 13 bases between them. Germline CDR1 and CDR2: SGHRS and YFSETQ. The CDR3 protein is CASSLGTVDSLFF. In DNA form, the CDR3 reads TGCGCCAGCAGCTTGGGGACAGTCGACTCACTGTTTTTT.

Only a few counts were recorded for this clone. The V call is TRBV7-2, the J call TRBJ2-6, with 14 bases identical to TRBD2. Germline V gene sequence: CDR1 SGHTA, CDR2 FQGNSA. This CDR3 spans 17 amino acids. Unmatched junction bases numbered 1, after V lost 4 bases and J lost 2 bases. The chain's CDR3 is CASSSGLAGAGANVLTF. The CDR3 nucleotides read TGTGCCAGCAGCTCGGGACTAGCGGGAGCTGGGGCCAACGTCCTGACTTTC.

In this sample, this clone turned up a few times. The chain employs TRBV30 and TRBJ2-4, with no clear D. Germline CDR1 and CDR2: GTSNPN and SVGIG (reference sequence). The CDR3 extends over 14 amino acids. The V end lost 4 bases, the J end lost 0 bases, and 10 bases lay between the germline ends. The DNA for the CDR3 is TGTGCCTGGAACCCAGTGCAAGCCAAAAACATTCAGTACTTC. Translation gives CAWNPVQAKNIQYF.

This clone was found a few times. This chain connects TRBV7-2 to TRBJ2-5, with D possibly being TRBD2 (6 bases). The CDR3 sequence is 13 residues long. CDR1 is SGHTA, CDR2 FQGNSA, per germline. V lost 5 bases to trimming and J lost 4 bases, with 11 bases between them. CDR3 nucleotides: TGTGCCAGCAGCCCCATGACTAGAGAGACCCAGTACTTC. Translated: CASSPMTRETQYF.

A few counts support this clone. The V and J genes are TRBV9 and TRBJ1-4, with 9 bases aligning to TRBD1. The CDR3 loop spans 15 amino acids. The ends lost 4 bases at V and 5 bases at J; junction bases unmatched: 6. Germline loops: CDR1 SGDLS, CDR2 YYNGEE. The CDR3 is CASSFPGTGNEKLFF. CDR3 nucleotides: TGTGCCAGCAGCTTCCCCGGGACAGGGAATGAAAAACTGTTTTTT.

The chain recombines TRBV5-6 with TRBJ2-7; 9 bases map to TRBD2. CDR1 and CDR2 from the germline V gene are SGHDT and YYEEEE. With 3 bases clipped from V and 3 bases from J, the junction kept 4 bases outside the gene matches. CDR3 length: 14 residues. The chain's CDR3 is CASSSLAGNYEQYF. The CDR3 DNA is TGTGCCAGCAGCTCTCTAGCGGGAAACTACGAGCAGTACTTC.

V is TRBV25-1 and J is TRBJ2-6, with D uncertain. This CDR3 has 13 amino acids. V was trimmed by 5 bases and J by 0 bases, leaving 2 bases between them. Germline CDR1 is MGHDK and CDR2 is SYGVNS. The CDR3 region has the DNA TGTGCCAGCAGTCGCTCTGGGGCCAACGTCCTGACTTTC. Its translation: CASSRSGANVLTF.

CDR3 coding DNA: TGCGCCAGCAGCCCGGGACAGGGTGGAGAGACCCAGTACTTC. It yields the protein CASSPGQGGETQYF. The V call is TRBV5-1, the J call TRBJ2-5; 9 positions agree with TRBD1. The CDR3 is 14 amino acids. CDR1 is SGHRS and CDR2 is YFSETQ in the germline V gene. V dropped 4 bases and J dropped 4; count of bases not matched to a gene: 5. Looking up the rest from reference TRBV5-1 and TRBJ2-5 gives the full variable domain: KAGVTQTPRYLIKTRGQQVTLSCSPISGHRSVSWYQQTPGQGLQFLFEYFSETQRNKGNFPGRFSGRQFSNSRSEMNVSTLELGDSALYLCASSPGQGGETQYFGPGTRLLVL.

This clone was detected only a few times. The chain combines TRBV6-5 with TRBJ2-3; TRBD1 matches 8 bases. The germline V gene encodes CDR1 MNHEY and CDR2 SVGAGI. V lost 4 bases, J lost 1 base, and 4 bases stayed unmatched. CDR3 length equals 15 residues. The CDR3 protein is CASSSPGQGTDTQYF. DNA of the CDR3: TGTGCCAGCAGTTCTCCGGGACAGGGCACAGATACGCAGTATTTT.